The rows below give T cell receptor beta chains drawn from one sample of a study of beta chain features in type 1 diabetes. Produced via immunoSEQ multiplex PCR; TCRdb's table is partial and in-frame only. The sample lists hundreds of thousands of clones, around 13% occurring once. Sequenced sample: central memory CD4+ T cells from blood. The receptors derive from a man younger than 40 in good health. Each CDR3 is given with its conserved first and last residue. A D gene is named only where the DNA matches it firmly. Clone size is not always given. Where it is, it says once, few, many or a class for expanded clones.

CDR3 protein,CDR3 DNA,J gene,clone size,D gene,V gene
CAIKDGAGGGYTF,TGTGCCATCAAAGATGGTGCCGGCGGCGGCTACACCTTC,TRBJ1-2,NA,NA,TRBV10-3
CASSIAMNTEAFF,TGTGCCAGCAGCATTGCGATGAACACTGAAGCTTTCTTT,TRBJ1-1,few,NA,TRBV14
CAISGGQVYGYTF,TGTGCCATCAGCGGCGGACAGGTGTATGGCTACACCTTC,TRBJ1-2,few,TRBD1,TRBV10-3
CASRGVPLDTQYF,TGCGCCAGCAGGGGTGTTCCGTTGGATACGCAGTATTTT,TRBJ2-3,NA,NA,TRBV5-1
CASSLGQGEGQPQHF,TGTGCCAGCAGCTTAGGGCAGGGAGAGGGACAGCCCCAGCATTTT,TRBJ1-5,few,NA,TRBV7-2
CASSMTAQETQYF,TGTGCCAGCAGTATGACAGCGCAAGAGACCCAGTACTTC,TRBJ2-5,few,NA,TRBV6-5
CASSREKRETQYF,TGTGCCAGCTCACGGGAGAAAAGAGAGACCCAGTACTTC,TRBJ2-5,NA,NA,TRBV18
CASSDGAVGSMWSYTF,TGTGCCAGCAGTGATGGGGCAGTTGGGTCTATGTGGAGCTACACCTTC,TRBJ1-2,NA,NA,TRBV2
CASSLGGKTTDTQYF,TGTGCCAGCAGCTTGGGCGGGAAGACTACAGATACGCAGTATTTT,TRBJ2-3,few,NA,TRBV11-2
CASSGTSGGTNEQFF,TGTGCCAGCAGCGGAACTAGCGGGGGTACGAATGAGCAGTTCTTC,TRBJ2-1,NA,TRBD2,TRBV27
CATSRDHQGNQPQHF,TGTGCCACCAGCAGAGATCACCAGGGCAATCAGCCCCAGCATTTT,TRBJ1-5,NA,NA,TRBV15
CASGDRGPGGYTF,TGTGCCAGTGGCGACAGGGGGCCCGGGGGCTACACCTTC,TRBJ1-2,NA,TRBD1,TRBV19
CASSENSSGRGGRSSDTQYF,TGTGCCAGCAGTGAAAACAGTTCGGGACGGGGGGGCCGTTCCTCAGATACGCAGTATTTT,TRBJ2-3,NA,TRBD2,TRBV2
CASTGLGRNEQFF,TGTGCCAGCACTGGACTGGGCAGGAATGAGCAGTTCTTC,TRBJ2-1,NA,NA,TRBV28
CASSFQGRRDSPLHF,TGCGCCAGCAGCTTTCAAGGTCGCCGGGATTCACCCCTCCACTTT,TRBJ1-6,few,NA,TRBV5-1
CASSQGGGNQETQYF,TGCGCCAGCAGCCAAGGTGGAGGGAATCAAGAGACCCAGTACTTC,TRBJ2-5,NA,NA,TRBV4-1
CASSLDGREDWHGYTF,TGTGCCAGCAGCTTGGACGGACGGGAGGATTGGCATGGCTACACCTTC,TRBJ1-2,NA,NA,TRBV5-6
CASSTRDKGLSYEQYF,TGTGCCAGCAGTACCCGGGACAAAGGACTTTCCTACGAGCAGTACTTC,TRBJ2-7,few,NA,TRBV6-6
CASSLALGGPSGELFF,TGCGCCAGCAGCTTGGCCCTTGGGGGGCCTTCCGGGGAGCTGTTTTTT,TRBJ2-2,few,NA,TRBV5-1
CASSLVGRGDYGYTF,TGTGCCAGCAGCTTGGTCGGCAGGGGGGACTATGGCTACACCTTC,TRBJ1-2,few,TRBD1,TRBV5-4
CASSRRDQVYGYTF,TGTGCCAGCAGCCGCCGGGACCAAGTCTATGGCTACACCTTC,TRBJ1-2,NA,NA,TRBV11-2
CASSLGFSGGLNTEAFF,TGTGCCAGCAGCTTGGGCTTTTCAGGGGGCTTGAACACTGAAGCTTTCTTT,TRBJ1-1,NA,TRBD1,TRBV5-8
CASSFRQGGWYEQYF,TGTGCCAGCAGTTTCCGACAGGGGGGTTGGTACGAGCAGTACTTC,TRBJ2-7,NA,TRBD1,TRBV27
CATSRELRELATGELFF,TGTGCCACCAGCAGAGAATTGAGGGAACTAGCCACCGGGGAGCTGTTTTTT,TRBJ2-2,few,NA,TRBV15
CASSLARGTEAFF,TGTGCCAGCAGCTTAGCGAGGGGCACTGAAGCTTTCTTT,TRBJ1-1,few,NA,TRBV7-2
CASSWGQGAIGEQYF,TGTGCCAGCAGTTGGGGACAGGGGGCCATTGGCGAGCAGTACTTC,TRBJ2-7,NA,TRBD1,TRBV27
CASSLGGYNEKLFF,TGTGCCAGCAGTTTGGGGGGTTATAATGAAAAACTGTTTTTT,TRBJ1-4,NA,NA,TRBV28
CATSTLGQGETQYF,TGTGCCACCAGCACTCTGGGACAGGGAGAGACCCAGTACTTC,TRBJ2-5,few,TRBD1,TRBV15
CASSWGEGTEAFF,TGTGCCAGCAGCTGGGGCGAGGGCACTGAAGCTTTCTTT,TRBJ1-1,few,NA,TRBV7-9
CASSPGQGLGYTF,TGTGCCAGCTCACCAGGGCAGGGGCTAGGCTACACCTTC,TRBJ1-2,few,NA,TRBV18
CASGEAAIYGYTF,TGTGCCAGCGGCGAAGCGGCGATCTATGGCTACACCTTC,TRBJ1-2,NA,NA,TRBV7-9
CASSPNQGNEQFF,TGTGCCAGCTCACCGAACCAGGGGAATGAGCAGTTCTTC,TRBJ2-1,NA,NA,TRBV18
CASSSRGPVETQYF,TGTGCCAGCAGCTCCCGGGGACCAGTTGAGACCCAGTACTTC,TRBJ2-5,few,NA,TRBV5-4
CASTQRGYTDTQYF,TGTGCCAGCACGCAGCGGGGGTACACAGATACGCAGTATTTT,TRBJ2-3,few,TRBD2,TRBV6-6
CASNRAGTNYGYTF,TGTGCCAGCAACCGGGCCGGTACTAACTATGGCTACACCTTC,TRBJ1-2,NA,NA,TRBV6-5
CASSSIRAPYSNQPQHF,TGTGCCAGCAGCTCCATCAGGGCCCCGTATAGCAATCAGCCCCAGCATTTT,TRBJ1-5,NA,NA,TRBV5-6
CASSVRDLETQYF,TGTGCCAGCAGCGTAAGGGACTTAGAGACCCAGTACTTC,TRBJ2-5,few,NA,TRBV9
CASSPDRLPSYEQYF,TGTGCCAGCAGCCCTGACAGATTACCCTCCTACGAGCAGTACTTC,TRBJ2-7,few,NA,TRBV7-2
CASSQTRVSDGYTF,TGTGCCAGCAGCCAAACGCGCGTCTCAGATGGCTACACCTTC,TRBJ1-2,few,NA,TRBV6-4
CASSLDRAYTF,TGTGCCAGCAGCCTGGACAGGGCCTACACCTTC,TRBJ1-2,NA,TRBD1,TRBV9
CASSSETQYF,TGTGCCAGCAGCTCCGAGACCCAGTACTTC,TRBJ2-5,few,NA,TRBV7-2
CASSPRRQGTYEQYF,TGTGCCAGCTCACCCCGCCGACAGGGAACCTACGAGCAGTACTTC,TRBJ2-7,many,TRBD1,TRBV18
CASVSSGRGTDTQYF,TGTGCCAGCGTTTCTAGTGGACGGGGCACAGATACGCAGTATTTT,TRBJ2-3,few,NA,TRBV5-6
CASRASGRASVLFFDEQFF,TGCGCCAGCAGGGCTAGCGGGAGGGCCTCAGTTCTATTTTTCGATGAGCAGTTCTTC,TRBJ2-1,NA,TRBD2,TRBV10-2
CAWSQRVADTQYF,TGTGCCTGGAGTCAGCGCGTCGCAGATACGCAGTATTTT,TRBJ2-3,many,NA,TRBV30
CASSEASARVGQPQHF,TGTGCCAGCAGTGAAGCAAGCGCCCGGGTTGGTCAGCCCCAGCATTTT,TRBJ1-5,few,NA,TRBV2
CASRPGGPGNTIYF,TGTGCCAGCAGGCCCGGGGGGCCTGGAAACACCATATATTTT,TRBJ1-3,few,NA,TRBV28
CASSPGTGGETQYF,TGCGCCAGCAGCCCAGGGACAGGCGGGGAGACCCAGTACTTC,TRBJ2-5,NA,TRBD1,TRBV5-1
CSVEVDGGGGYTF,TGCAGCGTTGAAGTTGATGGGGGGGGCGGCTACACCTTC,TRBJ1-2,NA,NA,TRBV29-1
CASRLAGAQETQYF,TGTGCCAGCCGACTAGCGGGGGCCCAAGAGACCCAGTACTTC,TRBJ2-5,few,TRBD2,TRBV6-6
CASSQDGFIMNTEAFF,TGTGCCAGCAGCCAGGACGGCTTCATCATGAACACTGAAGCTTTCTTT,TRBJ1-1,few,NA,TRBV11-2
CASSLEARDYGYTF,TGCGCCAGCAGCTTGGAGGCCAGGGACTATGGCTACACCTTC,TRBJ1-2,few,NA,TRBV5-1
CASSLREGQYF,TGTGCCAGCAGCCTCCGGGAGGGTCAGTACTTC,TRBJ2-4,NA,TRBD2,TRBV6-6
CASSVGGKYEQYF,TGTGCCAGCAGCGTGGGGGGGAAATACGAGCAGTACTTC,TRBJ2-7,NA,TRBD2,TRBV6-1
CASSWTIGTGATDEQFF,TGTGCCAGCAGCTGGACGATCGGGACAGGGGCGACCGATGAGCAGTTCTTC,TRBJ2-1,NA,TRBD1,TRBV5-6
CASSQTSGRVAEQFF,TGTGCCAGCAGCCAAACTAGCGGGAGGGTGGCTGAGCAGTTCTTC,TRBJ2-1,few,TRBD2,TRBV11-2
CASRDRGYTEAFF,TGCGCCAGCAGGGACAGGGGATACACTGAAGCTTTCTTT,TRBJ1-1,NA,TRBD1,TRBV10-2